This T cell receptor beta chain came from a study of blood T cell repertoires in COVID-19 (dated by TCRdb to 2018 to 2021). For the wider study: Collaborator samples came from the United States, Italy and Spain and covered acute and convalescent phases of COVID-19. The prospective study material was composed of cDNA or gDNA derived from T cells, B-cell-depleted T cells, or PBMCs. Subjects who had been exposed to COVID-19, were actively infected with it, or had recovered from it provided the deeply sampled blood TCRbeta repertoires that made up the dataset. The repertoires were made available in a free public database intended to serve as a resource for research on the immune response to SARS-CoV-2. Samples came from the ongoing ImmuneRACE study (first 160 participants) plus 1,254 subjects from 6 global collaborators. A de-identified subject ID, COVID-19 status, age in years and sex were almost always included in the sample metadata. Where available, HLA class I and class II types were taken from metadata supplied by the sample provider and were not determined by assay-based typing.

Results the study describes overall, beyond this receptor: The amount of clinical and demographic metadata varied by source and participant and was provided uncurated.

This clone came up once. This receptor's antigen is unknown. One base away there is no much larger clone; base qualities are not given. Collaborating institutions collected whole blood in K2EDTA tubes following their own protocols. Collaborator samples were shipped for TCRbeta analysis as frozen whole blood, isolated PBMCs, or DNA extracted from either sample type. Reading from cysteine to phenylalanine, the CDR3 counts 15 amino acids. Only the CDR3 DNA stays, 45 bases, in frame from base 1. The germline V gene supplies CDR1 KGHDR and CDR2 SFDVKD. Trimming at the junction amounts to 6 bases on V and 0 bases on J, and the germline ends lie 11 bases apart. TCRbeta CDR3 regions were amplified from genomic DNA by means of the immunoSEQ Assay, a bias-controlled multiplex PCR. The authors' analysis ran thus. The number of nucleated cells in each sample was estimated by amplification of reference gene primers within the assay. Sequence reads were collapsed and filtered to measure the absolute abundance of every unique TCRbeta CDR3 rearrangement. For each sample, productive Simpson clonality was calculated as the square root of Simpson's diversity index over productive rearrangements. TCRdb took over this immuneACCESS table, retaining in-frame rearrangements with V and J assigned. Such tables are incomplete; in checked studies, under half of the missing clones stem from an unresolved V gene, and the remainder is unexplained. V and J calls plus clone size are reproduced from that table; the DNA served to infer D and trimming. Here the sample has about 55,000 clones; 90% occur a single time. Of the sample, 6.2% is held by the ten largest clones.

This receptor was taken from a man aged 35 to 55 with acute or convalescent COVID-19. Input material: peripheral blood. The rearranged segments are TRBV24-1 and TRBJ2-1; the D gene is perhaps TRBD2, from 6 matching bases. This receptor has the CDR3 CATSSGPPSYNEQFF. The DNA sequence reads TGTGCCACCAGTAGCGGGCCCCCCTCCTACAATGAGCAGTTCTTC.